The 30 T cell receptor beta chains in this list originate from one sample, sequenced in a study of early T cells in non-severe SARS-CoV-2 infection. Each CDR3 protein is one row after TCRdb ran MiXCR on the 5' RACE reads. The profile shows approximately 75,000 distinct CDR3 sequences, more than 12% of them singletons. The specimen comprised whole blood, sampled at baseline. All receptors derive from an adult who was a healthcare worker with PCR-confirmed SARS-CoV-2 infection or an uninfected control (not recorded which).

The J gene is TRBJ1-4, the V gene TRBV29-1; D perhaps matches TRBD1 (5 bases). Trimming left V 4 bases short and J 8 bases short, with 14 bases between. Germline-derived CDR1 and CDR2 are SQVTM and ANQGSEA. The length of the CDR3 is 13 residues. The CDR3 sequence: CSVGGGGMEKLFF. CDR3 bases: TGCAGCGTTGGCGGGGGAGGAATGGAAAAACTGTTTTTT.

In its sample, this clonotype ranks as medium-sized. The V gene is TRBV2, the J gene TRBJ1-5; 9 nucleotides align to TRBD1. Germline lookup yields CDR1 SNHLY and CDR2 FYNNEI. The CDR3 length is 13 residues. V was clipped by 6 bases and J by 10 bases; unmatched bases: 7. CDR3 bases: TGTGCCAGCAGCTTGACAGGGGGGCAACCCCAGCATTTT. This gives the protein CASSLTGGQPQHF.

The CDR3 here is CASTTLAGGPYEQYF. The CDR3 DNA follows: TGTGCCAGCACCACACTAGCGGGAGGTCCCTACGAGCAGTACTTC. The chain has TRBV27 and TRBJ2-7; 12 bases map to TRBD2. The CDR3 spans 15 residues. V lost 7 bases, J lost 2 bases, and 6 bases stayed unmatched. Germline lookup yields CDR1 MNHEY and CDR2 SMNVEV (reference sequence).

Only a few counts were recorded for this clonotype. The chain carries TRBV29-1 and TRBJ2-2; D ambiguous. Looked up from germline, CDR1 is SQVTM and CDR2 is ANQGSEA. V was clipped by 3 bases and J by 0 bases, with 8 bases between them. The CDR3 sequence is 14 residues long. The CDR3 nucleotides read TGCAGCGTTGAGGGATTAACGAACACCGGGGAGCTGTTTTTT. This codes for CSVEGLTNTGELFF.

There are many counts of this clonotype. A junction end diverges from the germline sequence, so it may reflect a read error. The chain is built from TRBV5-1 and TRBJ2-1; a weak D match, TRBD2 (6 bases). The CDR3 covers 14 residues. Per germline, CDR1 SGHRS and CDR2 YFSETQ. CDR3: CASSLGDSYDEQFF. The DNA for the CDR3 is TGCGCCAGCAGCTTAGGGGACTCCTACGATGAGCAGTTCTTC.

The rearrangement uses TRBV6-5 and TRBJ2-1; 8 bases are shared with TRBD2. This CDR3 has 15 residues. Germline CDR1 and CDR2: MNHEY and SVGAGI. V dropped 9 bases and J dropped 4; count of bases not matched to a gene: 11. CDR3 sequence (DNA): TGTGCCAGTAGAAGCGGGAGAAGAGGATACAATGAGCAGTTCTTC. Amino acid sequence: CASRSGRRGYNEQFF.

This clonotype was detected a few times. The chain has TRBV18 and TRBJ2-7; D is tentatively TRBD1 or TRBD2 (6 bases each). Trimming removed 6 bases at V and 1 base at J, with 13 bases between. CDR3 length: 14 residues. Per the germline V gene, CDR1 is KGHSH and CDR2 is LQKENI. The CDR3 is CASSTEGGSYEQYF. The CDR3 nucleotides are TGTGCCAGCTCCACGGAGGGGGGTTCCTACGAGCAGTACTTC.

The genes are TRBV12-3 or TRBV12-4 and TRBJ2-2; the D gene is possibly TRBD2 (6 bases). V lost 6 bases to trimming and J lost 6 bases, with 14 bases between them. This CDR3 has 14 amino acids. The CDR3 region is CASSSGDPAGELFF. The CDR3 DNA is TGTGCCAGCAGCTCGGGGGACCCGGCCGGGGAGCTGTTTTTT.

The gene calls are TRBV20-1 and TRBJ2-7; no definite D call. This CDR3 spans 13 amino acids. V was trimmed by 6 bases and J by 0 bases, leaving 12 bases between them. Germline V CDR1 and CDR2: DFQATT, SNEGSKA (reference sequence). The CDR3 loop reads CSAGFPRSYEQYF. CDR3 bases: TGCAGTGCAGGCTTTCCCCGCTCCTACGAGCAGTACTTC.

The chain uses TRBV6-4 and TRBJ2-1; 7 bases map to TRBD1. This CDR3 has 13 residues. V trimming: 4 bases; J trimming: 6 bases; junction bases outside the gene matches: 3. The germline V gene encodes CDR1 MRHNA and CDR2 SNTAGT. The CDR3 DNA follows: TGTGCCAGCAGTGTCGGGACAGCCAATGAGCAGTTCTTC. Its translation: CASSVGTANEQFF.

This clonotype appeared a few times. V and J are TRBV5-4 and TRBJ2-5; D could derive from TRBD1 or TRBD2 (5 bases each). The CDR3 is made up of 16 amino acids. V lost 0 bases and J lost 1, with 13 bases in between. Germline values: CDR1 SGHNT, CDR2 YYREEE (reference sequence). CDR3 bases: TGTGCCAGCAGCTTGGTTCCGGGGACCGTCCAAGAGACCCAGTACTTC. This translates into CASSLVPGTVQETQYF.

This clonotype was detected ten times or more. This chain links TRBV7-2 with TRBJ2-3; D call uncertain. Germline loops: CDR1 SGHTA, CDR2 FQGNSA. This CDR3 is 14 amino acids long. Trimming took off 0 bases at V and 5 bases at J, with 9 bases between the two ends. The CDR3 protein is CASSLATLGDTQYF. CDR3 sequence (DNA): TGTGCCAGCAGCTTAGCTACCCTGGGAGATACGCAGTATTTT. Filled out from reference TRBV7-2 and TRBJ2-3, the complete variable domain reads GAGVSQSPSNKVTEKGKDVELRCDPISGHTALYWYRQSLGQGLEFLIYFQGNSAPDKSGLPSDRFSAERTGGSVSTLTIQRTQQEDSAVYLCASSLATLGDTQYFGPGTRLTVL.

In this sample, this clonotype turned up many times. V is TRBV20-1 and J is TRBJ2-2; D might be TRBD2 (5 bases). This CDR3 region has 15 residues. V was pared by 6 bases and J by 0 bases, with 14 bases between. Germline V gives CDR1 DFQATT, CDR2 SNEGSKA (reference sequence). CDR3 amino acids: CSARKGVANTGELFF. The CDR3 DNA reads as TGCAGTGCCCGAAAGGGAGTCGCGAACACCGGGGAGCTGTTTTTT.

The J gene is TRBJ2-1, the V gene TRBV20-1, with TRBD2 matching 10 bases. The CDR3 totals 14 residues. The germline V gene has CDR1 DFQATT and CDR2 SNEGSKA (reference sequence). The trim removed 5 bases at V and 2 bases at J, leaving 3 bases unmatched. CDR3 protein: CSARTSGPYNEQFF. CDR3 nucleotides: TGCAGTGCTCGGACTAGCGGCCCCTACAATGAGCAGTTCTTC.

This clonotype showed up just a few times. This chain links TRBV14 with TRBJ1-2; 11 bases align to TRBD1. Per germline, CDR1 SGHDN and CDR2 FVKESK. CDR3 size: 15 residues. The J segment lost 2 bases and the V segment lost 3 bases, leaving 2 bases of the junction unmatched. The DNA of the CDR3 is TGTGCCAGCAGCCACCGGGACAGGGGGAACTATGGCTACACCTTC. It is translated as CASSHRDRGNYGYTF.

This clonotype came up a few times. The CDR3 is CAISETGQGYYEQYF. In DNA form, the CDR3 reads TGTGCCATCAGTGAGACGGGACAGGGGTATTACGAGCAGTACTTC. The gene calls are TRBV10-3 and TRBJ2-7; 10 bases are shared with TRBD1. Germline CDR1 reads ENHRY; CDR2 reads SYGVKD. Trimming took 2 bases from V and 4 from J; bases not matched to a gene: 5. There are 15 residues in the CDR3.

This clonotype was detected ten times or more. V gene TRBV12-3 or TRBV12-4 combines with J gene TRBJ2-7; tentatively, D is TRBD1 (7 bases). V lost 6 bases to trimming and J lost 4 bases, with 16 bases between them. CDR3 length: 14 residues. DNA for the CDR3: TGTGCCAGCAGCAATTCACAGGGGAGGTACGAGCAGTACTTC. This translates into CASSNSQGRYEQYF.

This clonotype was seen a handful of times. This chain joins TRBV28 and TRBJ1-1; 7 bases map to TRBD1. This CDR3 contains 14 residues. CDR1 and CDR2 from the germline V gene are MDHEN and SYDVKM. J gave up 5 bases and V 6 bases, and 9 bases lay outside the gene matches. CDR3 region: CASSTPTGRTEAFF. The CDR3 nucleotides are TGTGCCAGCAGCACACCGACAGGGAGGACTGAAGCTTTCTTT. Combining the CDR3 with reference TRBV28 and TRBJ1-1 gives the whole variable domain DVKVTQSSRYLVKRTGEKVFLECVQDMDHENMFWYRQDPGLGLRLIYFSYDVKMKEKGDIPEGYSVSREKKERFSLILESASTNQTSMYLCASSTPTGRTEAFFGQGTRLTVV.

This clonotype was observed a few times. The chain couples TRBV5-5 to TRBJ2-5; 7 positions agree with TRBD1. Trimming removed 2 bases from V and 2 bases from J; junction bases left unmatched: 6. Germline CDR1 SGHKS, CDR2 YYEKEE (reference sequence). The CDR3 runs 15 residues. CDR3 loop: CASSFTGQEQETQYF. The CDR3 DNA follows: TGTGCCAGCAGCTTTACAGGACAGGAACAAGAGACCCAGTACTTC.

This clonotype was counted between two and nine times. The rearrangement uses TRBV7-3 and TRBJ1-1; 7 positions match TRBD1. Trimming at V came to 5 bases and at J to 4 bases, leaving 7 bases not matched to a gene. Germline V gene sequence: CDR1 SGHTA, CDR2 FQGTGA. This CDR3 spans 14 amino acids. The DNA of the CDR3 is TGTGCCAGCAGCCTATTGGCAGGGGGCACTGAAGCTTTCTTT. Amino acid sequence: CASSLLAGGTEAFF. The full variable domain, with the rest looked up from reference TRBV7-3 and TRBJ1-1, is GAGVSQTPSNKVTEKGKYVELRCDPISGHTALYWYRQSLGQGPEFLIYFQGTGAADDSGLPNDRFFAVRPEGSVSTLKIQRTERGDSAVYLCASSLLAGGTEAFFGQGTRLTVV.

V is TRBV7-8 and J is TRBJ1-2; D unresolved. The CDR3 spans 14 residues. Germline-derived CDR1 and CDR2 are SGHVS and FQNEAQ. V was cut by 5 bases and J by 4 bases, with 14 bases left in between. The CDR3 protein is CASSPGRMLYGYTF. CDR3 nucleotides: TGTGCCAGCAGCCCCGGACGGATGCTCTATGGCTACACCTTC.

In this sample, this clonotype turned up a few times. The chain couples TRBV27 to TRBJ2-2; TRBD1 matches at 7 bases. The germline gives CDR1 MNHEY, CDR2 SMNVEV (reference sequence). The CDR3 is made up of 15 amino acids. The junction had 5 bases not matched to a gene; V was cut back by 5 bases and J by 2 bases. The CDR3 reads CASSPWTGNTGELFF. CDR3 coding DNA: TGTGCCAGCAGTCCGTGGACAGGAAACACCGGGGAGCTGTTTTTT.

The chain carries TRBV5-1 and TRBJ2-1; 7 bases are a match to TRBD2. V was clipped by 1 base and J by 6 bases; unmatched bases: 4. The germline gives CDR1 SGHRS, CDR2 YFSETQ. The length of the CDR3 is 14 residues. CDR3 DNA sequence: TGCGCCAGCAGCTTGCAGGCTAGCGGCAATGAGCAGTTCTTC. Encoded protein: CASSLQASGNEQFF. Together with reference TRBV5-1 and TRBJ2-1, the CDR3 gives the full variable domain: KAGVTQTPRYLIKTRGQQVTLSCSPISGHRSVSWYQQTPGQGLQFLFEYFSETQRNKGNFPGRFSGRQFSNSRSEMNVSTLELGDSALYLCASSLQASGNEQFFGPGTRLTVL.

In its sample, this clonotype was seen many times. This sequence joins TRBV28 and TRBJ2-1; D is unclear. V gave up 4 bases and J gave up 3 bases, with 16 bases separating them. CDR3 length: 16 residues. Germline V gives CDR1 MDHEN, CDR2 SYDVKM. The CDR3 protein is CASSSSRYQSYNEQFF. DNA of the CDR3: TGTGCCAGCAGTTCGTCGCGCTACCAAAGCTACAATGAGCAGTTCTTC.

This rearrangement joins TRBV29-1 to TRBJ2-5, with no clear D. The CDR3 has 11 residues. V gave up 5 bases and J gave up 1 base, with 5 bases separating them. The V gene's germline CDR1 is SQVTM and CDR2 ANQGSEA. CDR3 region: CSVLPQETQYF. In nucleotides, the CDR3 is TGCAGCGTTCTCCCCCAAGAGACCCAGTACTTC.

This sequence joins TRBV7-9 and TRBJ1-4, with 8 bases matching TRBD1. The CDR3 runs 14 residues. The V gene's germline CDR1 is SEHNR and CDR2 FQNEAQ (reference sequence). J gave up 12 bases and V 5 bases, and 11 bases lay outside the gene matches. The CDR3 here is CASSLTGGGRELFF. The CDR3 DNA follows: TGTGCCAGCAGCCTTACAGGGGGTGGAAGAGAACTGTTTTTT. The full variable domain, with the rest looked up from reference TRBV7-9 and TRBJ1-4, is DTGVSQNPRHKITKRGQNVTFRCDPISEHNRLYWYRQTLGQGPEFLTYFQNEAQLEKSRLLSDRFSAERPKGSFSTLEIQRTEQGDSAMYLCASSLTGGGRELFFGSGTQLSVL.

The chain links TRBV7-8 to TRBJ1-2; tentatively, D is TRBD1 (5 bases). Trimming left V 5 bases short and J 2 bases short, with 9 bases between. Per germline, CDR1 SGHVS and CDR2 FQNEAQ. There are 13 residues in the CDR3. The CDR3 reads CASSRDGNYGYTF. CDR3 coding DNA: TGTGCCAGCAGCAGGGACGGAAACTATGGCTACACCTTC.

The J gene is TRBJ2-2, the V gene TRBV28, with D unclear. Germline CDR1 reads MDHEN; CDR2 reads SYDVKM. Trimming took off 3 bases at V and 2 bases at J, with 10 bases between the two ends. There are 15 residues in the CDR3. CDR3 region: CASSLGGSNTGELFF. The CDR3 nucleotides read TGTGCCAGCAGTTTGGGTGGCTCAAACACCGGGGAGCTGTTTTTT.

The table lists this clonotype with many counts. The CDR3, as DNA: TGTGCCAGCAGCCCCGGAGAGCAGGGCGGTCGTCGTGGCTACACCTTC. Amino acid sequence: CASSPGEQGGRRGYTF. The rearrangement uses TRBV12-3 or TRBV12-4 and TRBJ1-2, with D maybe TRBD1 (5 bases). Trimming removed 6 bases from V and 7 bases from J, with 24 bases in between. The CDR3 has 16 residues.

The sample holds a few counts of this clonotype. V usage is TRBV9 and J usage is TRBJ2-7; a weak D match, TRBD1 (6 bases). V dropped 3 bases and J dropped 7 bases, with 17 bases sitting between them. The CDR3 covers 14 residues. The germline V gene encodes CDR1 SGDLS and CDR2 YYNGEE. This chain's CDR3 is CASSADPRGREQYF. In DNA, the CDR3 is TGTGCCAGCAGCGCCGACCCCAGGGGACGGGAGCAGTACTTC.